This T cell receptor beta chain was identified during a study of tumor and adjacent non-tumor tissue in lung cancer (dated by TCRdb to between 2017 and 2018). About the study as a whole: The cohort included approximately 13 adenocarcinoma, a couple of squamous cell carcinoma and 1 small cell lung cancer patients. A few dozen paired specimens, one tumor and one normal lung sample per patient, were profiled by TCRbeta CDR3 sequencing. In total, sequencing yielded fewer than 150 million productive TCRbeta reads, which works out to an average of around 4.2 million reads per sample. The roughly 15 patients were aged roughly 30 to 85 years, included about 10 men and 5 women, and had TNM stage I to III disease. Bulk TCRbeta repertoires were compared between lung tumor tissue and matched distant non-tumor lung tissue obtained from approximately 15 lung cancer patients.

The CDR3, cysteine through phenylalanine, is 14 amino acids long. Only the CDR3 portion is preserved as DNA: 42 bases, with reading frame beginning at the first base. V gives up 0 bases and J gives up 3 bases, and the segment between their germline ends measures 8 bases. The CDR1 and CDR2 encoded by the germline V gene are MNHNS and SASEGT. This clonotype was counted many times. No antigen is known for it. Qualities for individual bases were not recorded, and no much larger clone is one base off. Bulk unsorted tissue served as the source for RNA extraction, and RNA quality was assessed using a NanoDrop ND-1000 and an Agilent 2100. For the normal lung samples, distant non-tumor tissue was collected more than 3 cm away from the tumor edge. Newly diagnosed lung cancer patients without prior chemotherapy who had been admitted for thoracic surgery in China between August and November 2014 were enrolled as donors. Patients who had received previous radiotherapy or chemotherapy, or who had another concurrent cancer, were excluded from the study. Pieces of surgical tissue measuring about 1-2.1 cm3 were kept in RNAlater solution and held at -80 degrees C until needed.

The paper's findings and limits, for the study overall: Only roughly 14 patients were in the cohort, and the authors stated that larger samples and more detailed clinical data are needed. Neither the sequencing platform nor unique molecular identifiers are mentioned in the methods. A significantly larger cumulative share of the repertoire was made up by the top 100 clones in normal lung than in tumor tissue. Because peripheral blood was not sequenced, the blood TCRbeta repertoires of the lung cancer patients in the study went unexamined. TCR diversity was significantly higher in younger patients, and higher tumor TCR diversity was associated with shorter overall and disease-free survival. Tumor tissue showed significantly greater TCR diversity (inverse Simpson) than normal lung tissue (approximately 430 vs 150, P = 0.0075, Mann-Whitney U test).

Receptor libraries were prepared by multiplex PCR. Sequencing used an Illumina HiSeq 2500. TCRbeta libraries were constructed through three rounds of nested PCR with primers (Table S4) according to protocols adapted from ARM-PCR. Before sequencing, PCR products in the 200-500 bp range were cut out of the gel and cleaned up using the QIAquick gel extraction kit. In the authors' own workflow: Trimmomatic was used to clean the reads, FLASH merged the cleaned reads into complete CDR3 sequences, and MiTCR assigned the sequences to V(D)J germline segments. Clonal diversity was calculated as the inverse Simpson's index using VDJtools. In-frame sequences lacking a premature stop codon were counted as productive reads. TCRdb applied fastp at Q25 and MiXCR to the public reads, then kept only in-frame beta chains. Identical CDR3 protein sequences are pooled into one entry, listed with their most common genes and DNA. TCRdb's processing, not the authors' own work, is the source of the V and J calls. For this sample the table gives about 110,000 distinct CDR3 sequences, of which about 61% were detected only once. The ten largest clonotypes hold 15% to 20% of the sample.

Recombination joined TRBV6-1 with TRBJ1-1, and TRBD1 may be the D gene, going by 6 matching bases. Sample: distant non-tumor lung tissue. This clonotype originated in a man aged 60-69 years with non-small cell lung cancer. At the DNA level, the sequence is TGTGCCAGCAGTGAAGCTACAGGGTACACTGAAGCTTTCTTT. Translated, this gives CASSEATGYTEAFF.